This entry features one T cell receptor (beta chain) sequence. The method was immunoSEQ multiplex PCR; TCRdb's version includes in-frame clones alone and lacks a portion of them. This sample carries approximately 37,000 clones, just over 85% of them seen once, and the ten largest clones take more than 5%. The sample is drawn from a study of blood T cell repertoires in COVID-19. As for the study in general: Samples taken during acute and convalescent COVID-19 were collected in the United States, Italy and Spain. T cells, B-cell-depleted T cells, or PBMCs provided the cDNA or gDNA that served as material.

This CDR3 region has 16 residues. In germline, CDR1 is MNHEY, CDR2 SMNVEV (reference sequence). Trimming took 5 bases from V and 3 from J, leaving 17 bases between them. The chain has TRBV27 and TRBJ1-3, with D possibly being TRBD1 (5 bases). The receptor was isolated from a man aged 35 to 55 with active COVID-19. The specimen sequenced was peripheral blood. The CDR3 DNA sequence: TGTGCCAGCAGTCCCTACGGAGGGGCGCATGGAAACACCATATATTTT. Its translation: CASSPYGGAHGNTIYF.